The T cell receptor beta chain under discussion was sequenced for a study of CD8 T cells in Susac syndrome. This CDR3 is built from 13 residues. V lost 2 bases and J lost 4, with 6 bases in between. RNA was extracted with the RNeasy kit, and a quantity of 0.5 to 1 ug was reverse transcribed using random hexamers. Amplification of TCR beta CDR3 used immunoSEQ multiplex PCR across 54 Vbeta and 13 Jbeta. Each CDR3 protein gets one entry after TCRdb re-called the immunoSEQ multiplex PCR reads with MiXCR. The repertoire includes 170,000 or so distinct CDR3 sequences, about 96% of them detected once, and around 0.12% sits in the top ten. Whole-study findings and limits: The authors acknowledged that the study's TCR sequencing and HLA analysis involved relatively few individuals.

This clonotype was counted a single time. Antigen unknown. This TCR was recovered from a human donor with Susac syndrome. Sequenced material: CD4+ T cells from PBMCs. This rearrangement joins TRBV12-3 or TRBV12-4 to TRBJ1-5; no definite D call. CDR3 amino acids: CASSLNENQPQHF. The CDR3 nucleotides are TGTGCCAGCAGTTTAAACGAGAATCAGCCCCAGCATTTT.